What follows describes a single T cell receptor beta chain. Profiled with immunoSEQ multiplex PCR; TCRdb holds only in-frame clones, not every one. The table has approximately 99,000 clones, approximately 87% seen once; the top ten hold 5.5%. Blood draws occurred at baseline, cycle 4 day 1, and cycle 7 day 1. Per germline, CDR1 MNHEY and CDR2 SVGAGI. The germline V and J ends were trimmed by 6 bases and 8 bases, with 14 bases remaining between them. This CDR3 region has 13 residues. These data come from a study of OX40 agonist ivuxolimab in advanced cancers. The receptor's source is an adult with an advanced solid tumor such as melanoma, head and neck, liver or kidney cancer. V and J are TRBV6-5 and TRBJ2-1; D ambiguous. Sequencing was performed on CD4+ or CD8+ T cells sorted from blood, taken in a trial of the OX40 agonist ivuxolimab. The CDR3 spells CASRPWNGDEQFF. The CDR3 DNA reads as TGTGCCAGCAGGCCCTGGAACGGCGATGAGCAGTTCTTC.